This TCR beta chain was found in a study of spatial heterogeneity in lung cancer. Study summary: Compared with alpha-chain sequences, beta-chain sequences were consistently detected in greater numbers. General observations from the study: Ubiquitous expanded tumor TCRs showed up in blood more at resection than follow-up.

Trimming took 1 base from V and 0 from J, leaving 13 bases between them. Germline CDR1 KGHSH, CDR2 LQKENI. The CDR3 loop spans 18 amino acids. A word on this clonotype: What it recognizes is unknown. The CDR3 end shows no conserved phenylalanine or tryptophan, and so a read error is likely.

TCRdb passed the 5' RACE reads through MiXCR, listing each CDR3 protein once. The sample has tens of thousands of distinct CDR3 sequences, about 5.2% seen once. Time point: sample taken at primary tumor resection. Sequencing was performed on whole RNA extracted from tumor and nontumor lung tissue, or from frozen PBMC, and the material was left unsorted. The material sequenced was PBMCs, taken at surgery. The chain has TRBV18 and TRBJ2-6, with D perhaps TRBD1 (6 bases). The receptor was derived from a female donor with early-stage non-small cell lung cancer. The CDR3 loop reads CASSPQRTVGSGANVLTS. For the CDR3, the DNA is TGTGCCAGCTCACCACAAAGGACAGTAGGCTCTGGGGCCAACGTCCTGACTTCC.